This T cell receptor beta chain was found in a study of blood T cell repertoires in COVID-19. As for the study in general: The United States, Italy and Spain supplied acute and convalescent COVID-19 samples. In each case, the material was cDNA or gDNA derived from T cells, B-cell-depleted T cells, or PBMCs.

This CDR3 is 17 amino acids long. The trim removed 0 bases at V and 5 bases at J, leaving 11 bases unmatched. The germline CDR1 and CDR2 sequences are SGHAT and FQNNGV. Followed over time, Seattle patients had been enrolled while infection was active. As processed by the authors: The authors estimated nucleated cell counts from reference gene primer amplification. Assay: immunoSEQ multiplex PCR; the TCRdb copy retains only in-frame clones and omits some. V, J and clone size were drawn from that table, and D and trimming were deduced from the DNA. Here the sample spans about 50,000 clones, 81% being singletons.

The sample taken for sequencing was peripheral blood. This clonotype was sampled from a woman of 80 years or more with COVID-19, enrolled during active disease. The chain carries TRBV11-2 and TRBJ1-2, with 8 bases aligning to TRBD1. CDR3 loop: CASSLDWTGSILYGYTF. In nucleotides, the CDR3 is TGTGCCAGCAGCTTAGATTGGACAGGGAGTATTTTGTATGGCTACACCTTC.